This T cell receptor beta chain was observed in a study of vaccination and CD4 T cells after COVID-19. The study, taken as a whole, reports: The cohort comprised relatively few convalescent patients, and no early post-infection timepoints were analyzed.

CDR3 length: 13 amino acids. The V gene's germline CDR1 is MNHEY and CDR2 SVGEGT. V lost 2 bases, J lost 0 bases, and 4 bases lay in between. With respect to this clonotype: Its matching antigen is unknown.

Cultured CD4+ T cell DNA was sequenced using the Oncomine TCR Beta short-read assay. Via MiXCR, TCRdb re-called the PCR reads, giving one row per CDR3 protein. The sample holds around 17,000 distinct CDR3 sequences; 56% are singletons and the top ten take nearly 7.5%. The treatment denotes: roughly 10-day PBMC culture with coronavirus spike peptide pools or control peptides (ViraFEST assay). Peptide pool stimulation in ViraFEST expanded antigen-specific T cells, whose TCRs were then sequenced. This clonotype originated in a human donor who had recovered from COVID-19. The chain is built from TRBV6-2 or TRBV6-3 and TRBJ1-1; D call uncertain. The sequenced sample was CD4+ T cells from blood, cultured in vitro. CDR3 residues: CASSYRLNTEAFF. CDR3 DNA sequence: TGTGCCAGCAGTTACCGGTTGAACACTGAAGCTTTCTTT.